This TCR beta chain emerged from a study of blood T cell repertoires in COVID-19. Overall study context: Samples representing acute and convalescent COVID-19 were sourced from the United States, Italy and Spain.

Generated by immunoSEQ multiplex PCR, the TCRdb table keeps only in-frame clones and is missing some. Of around 500,000 clones in the sample, approximately 91% were seen once. This CDR3 comprises 16 residues. The chain couples TRBV12-2 to TRBJ2-1; the D call of TRBD2 is as the table states it, not checked on the DNA. TRBV12-2 is a recognized pseudogene. Sequenced: PBMCs or T cells enriched from blood (not recorded which). This clonotype was sampled from a woman aged 55 to 70 who had recovered from COVID-19. CDR3 region: CASRLNVLAAGNEQFF. The CDR3 coding sequence is TGTGCAAGTCGCTTAAACGTACTAGCGGCGGGGAATGAGCAGTTCTTC.